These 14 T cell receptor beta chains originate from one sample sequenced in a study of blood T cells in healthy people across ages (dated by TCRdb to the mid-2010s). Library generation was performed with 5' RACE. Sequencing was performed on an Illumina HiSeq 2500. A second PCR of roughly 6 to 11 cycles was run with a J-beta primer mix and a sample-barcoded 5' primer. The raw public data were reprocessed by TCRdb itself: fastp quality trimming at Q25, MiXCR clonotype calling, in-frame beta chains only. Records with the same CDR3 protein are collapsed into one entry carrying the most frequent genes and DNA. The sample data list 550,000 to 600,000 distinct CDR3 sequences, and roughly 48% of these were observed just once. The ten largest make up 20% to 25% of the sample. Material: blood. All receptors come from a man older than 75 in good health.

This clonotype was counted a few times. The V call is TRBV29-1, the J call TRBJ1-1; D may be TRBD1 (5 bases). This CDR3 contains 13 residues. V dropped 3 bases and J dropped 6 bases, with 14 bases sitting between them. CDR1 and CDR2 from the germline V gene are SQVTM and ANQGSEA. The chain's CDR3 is CSVDLGRGAEAFF. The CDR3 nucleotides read TGCAGCGTTGACCTGGGGAGGGGAGCTGAAGCTTTCTTT.

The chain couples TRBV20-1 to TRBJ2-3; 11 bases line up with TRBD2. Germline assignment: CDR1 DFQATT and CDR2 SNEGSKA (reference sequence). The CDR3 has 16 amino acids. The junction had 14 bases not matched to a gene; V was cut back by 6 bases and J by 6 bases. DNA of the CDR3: TGCAGTGCCTTGGGCCCTAGCGGGGGGCCCGGGGATACGCAGTATTTT. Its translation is CSALGPSGGPGDTQYF.

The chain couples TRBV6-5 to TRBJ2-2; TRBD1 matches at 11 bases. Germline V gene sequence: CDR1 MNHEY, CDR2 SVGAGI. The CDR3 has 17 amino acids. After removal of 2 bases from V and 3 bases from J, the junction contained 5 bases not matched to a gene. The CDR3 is CASSYMVGQGDTGELFF. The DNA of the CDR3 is TGTGCCAGCAGTTACATGGTGGGACAGGGGGACACCGGGGAGCTGTTTTTT.

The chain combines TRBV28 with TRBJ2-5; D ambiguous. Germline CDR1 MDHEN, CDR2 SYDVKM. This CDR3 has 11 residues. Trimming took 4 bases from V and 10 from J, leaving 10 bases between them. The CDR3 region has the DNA TGTGCCAGCAGTTCCCTACGGATCCAGTACTTC. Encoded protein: CASSSLRIQYF.

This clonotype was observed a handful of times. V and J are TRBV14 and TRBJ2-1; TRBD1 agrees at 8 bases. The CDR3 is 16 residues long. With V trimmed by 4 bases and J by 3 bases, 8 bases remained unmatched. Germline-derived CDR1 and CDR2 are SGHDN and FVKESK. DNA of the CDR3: TGTGCCAGCAGCCGGCAGGGGGCAGAGAACTACAATGAGCAGTTCTTC. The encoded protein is CASSRQGAENYNEQFF.

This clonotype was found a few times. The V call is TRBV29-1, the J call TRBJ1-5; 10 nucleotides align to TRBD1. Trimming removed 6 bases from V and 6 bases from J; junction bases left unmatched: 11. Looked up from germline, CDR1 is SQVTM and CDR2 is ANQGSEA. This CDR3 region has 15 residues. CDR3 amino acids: CSVQGGTGDSQPQHF. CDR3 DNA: TGCAGCGTCCAGGGAGGGACAGGGGACTCTCAGCCCCAGCATTTT. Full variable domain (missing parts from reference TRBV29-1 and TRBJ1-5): SAVISQKPSRDICQRGTSLTIQCQVDSQVTMMFWYRQQPGQSLTLIATANQGSEATYESGFVIDKFPISRPNLTFSTLTVSNMSPEDSSIYLCSVQGGTGDSQPQHFGDGTRLSIL.

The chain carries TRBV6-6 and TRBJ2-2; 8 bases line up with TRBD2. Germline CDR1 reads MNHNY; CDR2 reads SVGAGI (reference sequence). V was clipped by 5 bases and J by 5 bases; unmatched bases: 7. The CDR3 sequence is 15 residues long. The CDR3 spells CASSPGLVGTGELFF. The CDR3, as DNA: TGTGCCAGCAGTCCGGGACTAGTGGGGACCGGGGAGCTGTTTTTT.

CDR3 nucleotide sequence: TGTGCCAGCAGCAAATGGACGGGGGCGTACGAGCAGTTCTTC. Translation gives CASSKWTGAYEQFF. This sequence joins TRBV7-9 and TRBJ2-1; TRBD1 or TRBD2 may be the D gene (6 bases each). CDR1 is SEHNR and CDR2 is FQNEAQ in the germline V gene (reference sequence). V lost 5 bases and J 10 bases, leaving 18 bases between the germline ends. The CDR3 has 14 residues.

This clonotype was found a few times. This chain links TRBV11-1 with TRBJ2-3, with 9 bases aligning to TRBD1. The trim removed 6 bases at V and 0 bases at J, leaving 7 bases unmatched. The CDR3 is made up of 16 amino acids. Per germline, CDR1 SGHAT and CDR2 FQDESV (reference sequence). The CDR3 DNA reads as TGTGCCAGCAGATCCATTGGACAGGGGAGCACAGATACGCAGTATTTT. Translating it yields CASRSIGQGSTDTQYF. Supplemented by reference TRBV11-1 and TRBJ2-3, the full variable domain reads EAEVAQSPRYKITEKSQAVAFWCDPISGHATLYWYRQILGQGPELLVQFQDESVVDDSQLPKDRFSAERLKGVDSTLKIQPAELGDSAMYLCASRSIGQGSTDTQYFGPGTRLTVL.

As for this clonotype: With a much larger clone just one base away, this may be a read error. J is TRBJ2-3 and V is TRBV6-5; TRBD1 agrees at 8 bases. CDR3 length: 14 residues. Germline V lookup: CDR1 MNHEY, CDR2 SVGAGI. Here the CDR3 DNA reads TGTGCCACACAAAGGGCAGGGGGCACAGGTACGCAGTATTTT. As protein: CATQRAGGTGTQYF.

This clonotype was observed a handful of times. CDR3: CARPSRTGTGTGELFF. The DNA of the CDR3 is TGTGCCAGACCTTCTCGAACCGGGACAGGCACCGGGGAGCTGTTTTTT. The chain uses TRBV6-6 and TRBJ2-2; 8 nucleotides align to TRBD1. The CDR3 consists of 16 residues. V was clipped by 9 bases and J by 4 bases; unmatched bases: 13. The germline CDR1 and CDR2 sequences are MNHNY and SVGAGI (reference sequence).

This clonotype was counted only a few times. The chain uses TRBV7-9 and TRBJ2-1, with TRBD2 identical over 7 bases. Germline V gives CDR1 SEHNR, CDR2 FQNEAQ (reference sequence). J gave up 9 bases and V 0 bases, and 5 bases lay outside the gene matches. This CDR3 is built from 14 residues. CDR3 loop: CASSLAGGVSEQFF. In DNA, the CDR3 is TGTGCCAGCAGCTTAGCTGGGGGGGTGAGTGAGCAGTTCTTC.

CDR3 residues: CASGPSGGDSGANVLTF. In DNA, the CDR3 is TGTGCCAGCGGCCCGTCTGGCGGAGACTCTGGGGCCAACGTCCTGACTTTC. This chain joins TRBV12-3 or TRBV12-4 and TRBJ2-6; D is undetermined. The CDR3 totals 17 residues. V was trimmed by 8 bases and J by 0 bases, leaving 17 bases between them.

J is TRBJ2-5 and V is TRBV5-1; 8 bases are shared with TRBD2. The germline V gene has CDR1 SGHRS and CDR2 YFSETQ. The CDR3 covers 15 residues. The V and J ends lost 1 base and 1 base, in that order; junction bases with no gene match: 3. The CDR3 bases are TGCGCCAGCAGCTTGTACAGCGGGGGCCAAGAGACCCAGTACTTC. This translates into CASSLYSGGQETQYF.